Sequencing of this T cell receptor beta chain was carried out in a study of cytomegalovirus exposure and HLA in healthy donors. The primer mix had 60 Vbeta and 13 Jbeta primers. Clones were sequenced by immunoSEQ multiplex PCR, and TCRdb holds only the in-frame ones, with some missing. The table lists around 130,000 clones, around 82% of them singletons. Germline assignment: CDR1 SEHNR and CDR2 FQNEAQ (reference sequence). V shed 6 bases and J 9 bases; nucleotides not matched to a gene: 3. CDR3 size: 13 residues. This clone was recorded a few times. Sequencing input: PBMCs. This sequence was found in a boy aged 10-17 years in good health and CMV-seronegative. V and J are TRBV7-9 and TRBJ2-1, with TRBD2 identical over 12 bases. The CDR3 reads CASRVTSGSEQFF. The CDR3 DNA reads TGTGCCAGCAGGGTGACTAGCGGGAGTGAGCAGTTCTTC.